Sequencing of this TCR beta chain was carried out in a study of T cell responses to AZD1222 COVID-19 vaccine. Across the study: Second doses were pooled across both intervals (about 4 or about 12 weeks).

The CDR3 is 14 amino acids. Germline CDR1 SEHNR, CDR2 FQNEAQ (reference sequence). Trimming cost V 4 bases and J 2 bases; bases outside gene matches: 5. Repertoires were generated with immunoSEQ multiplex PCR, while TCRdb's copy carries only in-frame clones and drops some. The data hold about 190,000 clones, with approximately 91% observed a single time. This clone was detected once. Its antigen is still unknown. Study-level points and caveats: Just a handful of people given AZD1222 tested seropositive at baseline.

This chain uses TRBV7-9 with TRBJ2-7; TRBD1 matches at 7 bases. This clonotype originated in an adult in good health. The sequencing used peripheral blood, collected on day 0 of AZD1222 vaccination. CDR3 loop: CASSSGQKTYEQYF. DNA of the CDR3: TGTGCCAGCAGCTCGGGACAGAAAACCTACGAGCAGTACTTC.